The 9 T cell receptor beta chains presented below share a single source sample, sequenced in a study of CD8 T cells in Susac syndrome. cDNA came from about 0.5 to 1 ug RNA primed by random hexamers. In TCRdb, the immunoSEQ multiplex PCR reads were re-called with MiXCR into one record per CDR3 protein. This sample has 150,000 or so distinct CDR3 sequences, with just under 97% found just once. Sequenced material: CD8+ T cells from PBMCs. The receptor set was obtained from a human donor with multiple sclerosis.

The rearrangement joins TRBV3-1 to TRBJ2-1; no reliable D call. Germline V gene lookup returns CDR1 LGHDT and CDR2 YNNKEL (reference sequence). The CDR3 has 11 residues. Trimming removed 3 bases from V and 6 bases from J, with 3 bases in between. This chain's CDR3 is CASSHANEQFF. The CDR3 DNA follows: TGTGCCAGCAGCCATGCCAATGAGCAGTTCTTC.

This chain links TRBV5-6 with TRBJ1-5; D is uncertain. The CDR3 spans 15 residues. Germline assignment: CDR1 SGHDT and CDR2 YYEEEE. The ends were cut back, 1 base at V and 2 bases at J, with 10 bases in the middle. CDR3 residues: CASSLRLGGNQPQHF. CDR3 nucleotide sequence: TGTGCCAGCAGCTTGAGGCTCGGCGGCAATCAGCCCCAGCATTTT. The full variable domain, rest sourced from reference TRBV5-6 and TRBJ1-5, is DAGVTQSPTHLIKTRGQQVTLRCSPKSGHDTVSWYQQALGQGPQFIFQYYEEEERQRGNFPDRFSGHQFPNYSSELNVNALLLGDSALYLCASSLRLGGNQPQHFGDGTRLSIL.

V usage is TRBV12-3 or TRBV12-4 and J usage is TRBJ2-5; a weak D match, TRBD1 (6 bases). V was trimmed by 5 bases and J by 4 bases, leaving 11 bases between them. The CDR3 has 13 residues. The CDR3 DNA follows: TGTGCCAGCAGTCCAGGGGCCCCAGAGACCCAGTACTTC. Its protein is CASSPGAPETQYF.

This clonotype was found once. The chain employs TRBV12-3 or TRBV12-4 and TRBJ2-7; D is tentatively TRBD1 or TRBD2 (5 bases each). V dropped 3 bases and J dropped 4 bases, with 16 bases sitting between them. This CDR3 is built from 15 residues. CDR3 nucleotides: TGTGCCAGCAGTTTCGGGACCGACCCCCAATACGAGCAGTACGTC. Its translation is CASSFGTDPQYEQYV.

This clonotype was seen a few times. The V and J genes are TRBV29-1 and TRBJ1-1; D uncertain. The germline gives CDR1 SQVTM, CDR2 ANQGSEA. The V gene lost 3 bases and the J gene lost 0 bases, with 2 bases spanning the gap. CDR3 length: 11 residues. In nucleotides, the CDR3 is TGCAGCGTTGATGTGAACACTGAAGCTTTCTTT. This gives the protein CSVDVNTEAFF.

This clonotype was observed once. The chain recombines TRBV9 with TRBJ2-1; TRBD1 aligns across 9 bases. From germline, CDR1 is SGDLS and CDR2 YYNGEE. The CDR3 contains 16 residues. J lost 6 bases, V lost 3 bases, and 10 bases had no gene match. The chain's CDR3 is CASSASLGTGSNEQFF. DNA for the CDR3: TGTGCCAGCAGCGCTAGCTTGGGGACAGGGTCCAATGAGCAGTTCTTC.

The chain recombines TRBV5-4 with TRBJ1-6; D is uncertain. Germline CDR1 SGHNT, CDR2 YYREEE (reference sequence). The V gene lost 1 base and the J gene lost 0 bases, with 8 bases spanning the gap. The CDR3 totals 16 residues. The CDR3 region is CASSLFGSSYNSPLHF. CDR3 nucleotides: TGTGCCAGCAGCTTGTTTGGGAGCTCCTATAATTCACCCCTCCACTTT.

This clonotype was recorded only once. The gene calls are TRBV12-3 or TRBV12-4 and TRBJ2-7; D unclear. The V end lost 4 bases, the J end lost 1 base, and 8 bases lay between the germline ends. The CDR3 contains 13 residues. The CDR3 DNA reads TGTGCCAGCAGTTCGGACGTTTCCTACGAGCAGTACTTC. Protein: CASSSDVSYEQYF.

V and J are TRBV12-3 or TRBV12-4 and TRBJ2-1; 10 bases map to TRBD2. The CDR3 extends over 14 amino acids. V lost 7 bases and J lost 7; bases outside the gene matches: 7. This CDR3 is CASTELAGTNEQFF. For the CDR3, the DNA is TGTGCCAGCACGGAACTAGCGGGGACTAATGAGCAGTTCTTC.